This passage covers 17 T cell receptor beta chains from one sample sequenced in a study of shared clonotypes between healthy human individuals. Profiling relied on immunoSEQ multiplex PCR, and the TCRdb table lists in-frame clones only, not all of them. Among around 480,000 clones listed, about 80% were seen once. Sequencing was performed on PBMCs. Receptors originate from a middle-aged woman in good health. Some clones in this sample may be carry-over from other donors' samples.

V usage is TRBV30 and J usage is TRBJ1-6, with a possible D match to TRBD1 (5 bases). The CDR3 extends over 12 amino acids. Germline-derived CDR1 and CDR2 are GTSNPN and SVGIG (reference sequence). The germline V and J ends were trimmed by 1 base and 7 bases, with 5 bases remaining between them. The CDR3 sequence is CAWSGGNSPLHF. Here the CDR3 DNA reads TGTGCCTGGAGTGGGGGCAATTCACCCCTCCACTTT.

This clone was observed a single time. The V call is TRBV9, the J call TRBJ2-7; 10 nucleotides match TRBD1. CDR1 SGDLS and CDR2 YYNGEE come from the germline V gene. J was trimmed by 7 bases and V by 0 bases; bases with no gene match: 7. CDR3 length: 15 residues. CDR3 sequence reads: CASSVGQGAKREQYF. The CDR3 DNA follows: TGTGCCAGCAGCGTAGGACAGGGGGCTAAGCGAGAGCAGTACTTC.

The chain joins TRBV2 to TRBJ2-1; D remains unclear. Looked up from germline, CDR1 is SNHLY and CDR2 is FYNNEI. CDR3 size: 14 residues. Trimming took 7 bases from V and 2 from J, leaving 12 bases between them. CDR3 coding DNA: TGTGCCAGCATTGTCGGCCTTGCCTACAATGAGCAGTTCTTC. Amino acids: CASIVGLAYNEQFF.

This clone was counted between two and nine times. V is TRBV11-1 and J is TRBJ2-2, with no clear D. Germline CDR1 and CDR2: SGHAT and FQDESV (reference sequence). Between the trimmed V and J ends, which lost 1 base and 3 bases, there was a span of 3 bases. CDR3 size: 13 residues. The CDR3 sequence is CASSLVDTGELFF. DNA for the CDR3: TGTGCCAGCAGCTTAGTGGACACCGGGGAGCTGTTTTTT.

In this sample, this clone turned up once. V is TRBV6-5 and J is TRBJ2-1; 7 positions agree with TRBD1. Germline CDR1 MNHEY, CDR2 SVGAGI. The length of the CDR3 is 15 residues. Trimming removed 4 bases from V and 7 bases from J; junction bases left unmatched: 10. The CDR3 region is CASSSPDRVGNEQFF. The CDR3 DNA reads TGTGCCAGCAGTTCCCCCGACAGGGTAGGTAATGAGCAGTTCTTC.

This clone was found a few times. This chain connects TRBV19 to TRBJ2-7; TRBD1 agrees at 9 bases. CDR1 is LNHDA and CDR2 is SQIVND in the germline V gene (reference sequence). Losses at the gene ends were 1 base for V and 3 bases for J; bases not matched to a gene: 7. CDR3 length: 16 residues. The CDR3: CASSIAWRTGDYEQYF. Written as DNA, the CDR3 is TGTGCCAGTAGTATAGCGTGGCGGACAGGGGACTACGAGCAGTACTTC.

The chain carries TRBV7-9 and TRBJ2-3, with a possible D match to TRBD2 (6 bases). From germline, CDR1 is SEHNR and CDR2 FQNEAQ (reference sequence). The CDR3 has 15 amino acids. Trimming removed 1 base at V and 2 bases at J, with 10 bases between. CDR3 residues: CASSLVGGDTDTQYF. DNA for the CDR3: TGTGCCAGCAGCTTAGTGGGAGGAGACACAGATACGCAGTATTTT. The full variable domain, with the rest looked up from reference TRBV7-9 and TRBJ2-3, is DTGVSQNPRHKITKRGQNVTFRCDPISEHNRLYWYRQTLGQGPEFLTYFQNEAQLEKSRLLSDRFSAERPKGSFSTLEIQRTEQGDSAMYLCASSLVGGDTDTQYFGPGTRLTVL.

V is TRBV5-6 and J is TRBJ2-7, with 10 bases fitting TRBD1. V shed 7 bases, J shed 2 bases, and the junction held 9 bases outside the gene matches. The CDR3 has 15 residues. Germline lookup yields CDR1 SGHDT and CDR2 YYEEEE. DNA for the CDR3: TGTGCCAGCGCTTTGCAGGGACAGGGGACCTACGAGCAGTACTTC. Residues: CASALQGQGTYEQYF.

This rearrangement joins TRBV7-3 to TRBJ1-1, with a possible D match to TRBD1 (5 bases). V was cut by 0 bases and J by 5 bases, with 10 bases left in between. Germline V gene data show CDR1 as SGHTA and CDR2 as FQGTGA. This CDR3 is built from 14 residues. The CDR3 region has the DNA TGTGCCAGCAGCTTAACGTCTGGGGGAACTGAAGCTTTCTTT. Translated, it gives CASSLTSGGTEAFF.

In the case of this clone: This specimen includes other DNA sequences encoding the same CDR3. The chain has TRBV19 and TRBJ2-7; the match to TRBD2 covers 7 bases. Germline loops: CDR1 LNHDA, CDR2 SQIVND (reference sequence). J gave up 3 bases and V 3 bases, and 2 bases lay outside the gene matches. This CDR3 contains 13 residues. CDR3 sequence reads: CASSIREGYEQYF. CDR3 bases: TGTGCCAGTAGTATTAGGGAGGGCTACGAGCAGTACTTC.

The chain recombines TRBV18 with TRBJ2-3, with D unclear. The CDR3 contains 14 residues. Per the germline V gene, CDR1 is KGHSH and CDR2 is LQKENI. Trimming removed 3 bases from V and 1 base from J, with 8 bases in between. CDR3 region: CASSPLRGTDTQYF. As DNA, the CDR3 is TGTGCCAGCTCACCTTTACGGGGCACAGATACGCAGTATTTT.

The genes are TRBV29-1 and TRBJ2-1; D call uncertain. The CDR3 is made up of 12 amino acids. Germline values: CDR1 SQVTM, CDR2 ANQGSEA. Trimming removed 3 bases at V and 8 bases at J, with 11 bases between. CDR3 amino acids: CSVDRLSDEQFF. CDR3 coding DNA: TGCAGCGTTGATAGGCTGAGCGATGAGCAGTTCTTC.

In its sample, this clone was seen a few times. The rearrangement uses TRBV27 and TRBJ2-3, with D tentatively TRBD2 (6 bases). The CDR3 runs to 15 residues. Germline V gene sequence: CDR1 MNHEY, CDR2 SMNVEV (reference sequence). V lost 8 bases, J lost 0 bases, and 15 bases lay in between. CDR3 region: CASRRFGGSTDTQYF. In DNA, the CDR3 is TGTGCCAGCCGTAGGTTCGGGGGAAGCACAGATACGCAGTATTTT.

The chain joins TRBV14 to TRBJ1-4, with 8 bases lining up with TRBD1. After removal of 4 bases from V and 2 bases from J, the junction contained 3 bases not matched to a gene. The CDR3 covers 15 residues. Germline V gives CDR1 SGHDN, CDR2 FVKESK. CDR3 DNA sequence: TGTGCCAGCAGCCCCAGGACAGGGACTAATGAAAAACTGTTTTTT. It codes for CASSPRTGTNEKLFF.

The V gene is TRBV28, the J gene TRBJ2-7; 14 bases are shared with TRBD2. After removal of 6 bases from V and 6 bases from J, the junction contained 7 bases not matched to a gene. The CDR3 contains 15 residues. Germline assignment: CDR1 MDHEN and CDR2 SYDVKM. CDR3 coding DNA: TGTGCCAGCAGCCCCCAGACTAGCGGGAGGGTCGAGCAGTACTTC. As protein: CASSPQTSGRVEQYF.

The V gene is TRBV29-1, the J gene TRBJ2-2, with unresolved D. V was pared by 4 bases and J by 4 bases, with 16 bases between. The CDR3 is 15 residues long. Germline assignment: CDR1 SQVTM and CDR2 ANQGSEA. CDR3 in amino acids: CSVGSPLWSTGELFF. The CDR3 nucleotides are TGCAGCGTTGGTAGCCCGCTTTGGAGCACCGGGGAGCTGTTTTTT.

This chain uses TRBV15 with TRBJ2-3; no clear D gene. CDR3 length equals 15 residues. The ends were cut back, 0 bases at V and 0 bases at J, with 7 bases in the middle. Germline loops: CDR1 LNHNV, CDR2 YYDKDF (reference sequence). CDR3 protein: CATSRDRPSTDTQYF. The DNA for the CDR3 is TGTGCCACCAGCAGAGATAGGCCTAGCACAGATACGCAGTATTTT. The full variable domain, with the rest looked up from reference TRBV15 and TRBJ2-3, is DAMVIQNPRYQVTQFGKPVTLSCSQTLNHNVMYWYQQKSSQAPKLLFHYYDKDFNNEADTPDNFQSRRPNTSFCFLDIRSPGLGDTAMYLCATSRDRPSTDTQYFGPGTRLTVL.